This T cell receptor (beta chain) came from a study of T cell changes during pregnancy in multiple sclerosis. After removal of 0 bases from V and 8 bases from J, the junction contained 7 bases not matched to a gene. CDR1 and CDR2 (germline): SGHAT, FQNNGV. The CDR3 runs 15 residues. Assay used: immunoSEQ multiplex PCR; TCRdb lists only in-frame clones, some missing. The table has 90,000 to 120,000 clones, approximately 90% seen once. Source: peripheral blood, taken in the third trimester of pregnancy. The chain employs TRBV11-2 and TRBJ1-2; 9 bases are shared with TRBD1. The TCR comes from a female donor in good health, enrolled as a control in a pregnancy study. DNA of the CDR3: TGTGCCAGCAGCTTAGATCAAGGGACAGGGTACGGCTACACCTTC. Protein product: CASSLDQGTGYGYTF. Supplemented by reference TRBV11-2 and TRBJ1-2, the full variable domain reads EAGVAQSPRYKIIEKRQSVAFWCNPISGHATLYWYQQILGQGPKLLIQFQNNGVVDDSQLPKDRFSAERLKGVDSTLKIQPAKLEDSAVYLCASSLDQGTGYGYTFGSGTRLTVV.